This T cell receptor beta chain was observed in a study of blood T cells in healthy people across ages. Overall study: Per two T cells, template switching captured roughly one barcoded beta molecule.

The use of a sample-barcoded 5' primer and a J-beta primer mix characterized a second PCR of 7 to 11 cycles. Each of the cDNA molecules was tagged by a template-switch adaptor with 12 random nucleotides. Sequencing recovered at least 2.5 million CDR3-containing paired-end reads from each sample. TCRdb re-called the 5' RACE reads through MiXCR, storing one row per CDR3 protein. The sample lists about a million distinct CDR3 sequences, 40% to 60% occurring once. This CDR3 comprises 15 residues. V lost 0 bases to trimming and J lost 9 bases; unmatched junction nucleotides: 8. CDR1 is DFQATT and CDR2 is SNEGSKA in the germline V gene (reference sequence).

The TCR comes from a man aged 25-45 years in good health. This rearrangement joins TRBV20-1 to TRBJ2-1, with TRBD2 identical over 10 bases. Sequenced: blood. The CDR3 here is CSARDGAGGRREQFF. The CDR3 region has the DNA TGCAGTGCTAGAGATGGAGCGGGGGGGCGGCGTGAGCAGTTCTTC.